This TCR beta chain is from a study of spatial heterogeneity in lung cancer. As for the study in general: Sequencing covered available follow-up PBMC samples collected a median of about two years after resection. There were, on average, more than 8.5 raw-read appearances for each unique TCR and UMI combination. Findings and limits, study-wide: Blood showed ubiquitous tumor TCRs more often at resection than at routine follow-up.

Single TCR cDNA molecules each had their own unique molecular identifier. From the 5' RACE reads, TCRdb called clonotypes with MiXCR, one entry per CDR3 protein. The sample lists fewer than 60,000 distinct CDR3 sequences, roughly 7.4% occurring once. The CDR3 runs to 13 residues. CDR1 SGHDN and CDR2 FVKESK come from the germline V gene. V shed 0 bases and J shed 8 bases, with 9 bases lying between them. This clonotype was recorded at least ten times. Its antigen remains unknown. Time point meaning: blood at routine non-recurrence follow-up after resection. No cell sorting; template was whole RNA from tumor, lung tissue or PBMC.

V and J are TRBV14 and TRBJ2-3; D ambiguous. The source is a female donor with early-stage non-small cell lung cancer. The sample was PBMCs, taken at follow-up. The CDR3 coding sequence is TGTGCCAGCAGCCAAGATCGGGCTGGTACGCAGTATTTT. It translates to CASSQDRAGTQYF.